These 9 T cell receptor beta chains were all obtained from the same sample, sequenced in a study of T cell responses to AZD1222 COVID-19 vaccine (dated by TCRdb to the early 2020s). Library preparation was by the immunoSEQ multiplex PCR assay. What TCRdb holds here is the immuneACCESS table cut down to in-frame rearrangements. Part of the clones is not present; checked against another copy, under half of the missing clones reflect an unresolved V gene, and the others are unexplained. Recorded for this sample are more than 95,000 clones; about 88% of them occurred a single time. The top ten hold approximately 3.5% of the sample. The time point label on this specimen signifies: about 28 days (+/-7) after the second vaccine dose. The specimen comprised peripheral blood, sampled 28 days after the second AZD1222 dose. The receptors come from an adult who received the AZD1222 COVID-19 vaccine.

A single count supports this clone. V is TRBV6-6 and J is TRBJ2-7; a weak D match, TRBD2 (5 bases). CDR3 length: 16 amino acids. The V and J ends lost 8 bases and 5 bases respectively, with 25 bases between them. Germline assignment: CDR1 MNHNY and CDR2 SVGAGI (reference sequence). DNA of the CDR3: TGTGCCAGCGCATCTTTTGAGGGCAGCCTAAGGGACGAGCAGTACTTC. Translated, it gives CASASFEGSLRDEQYF.

The chain recombines TRBV7-2 with TRBJ2-5, with D possibly being TRBD1 (5 bases). V lost 4 bases and J lost 3, with 12 bases in between. Germline CDR1 and CDR2: SGHTA and FQGNSA. This CDR3 comprises 14 residues. CDR3 DNA sequence: TGTGCCAGCAGCTGGCAGGGCAGGAAAGAGACCCAGTACTTC. This translates into CASSWQGRKETQYF. Looking up the rest from reference TRBV7-2 and TRBJ2-5 gives the full variable domain: GAGVSQSPSNKVTEKGKDVELRCDPISGHTALYWYRQSLGQGLEFLIYFQGNSAPDKSGLPSDRFSAERTGGSVSTLTIQRTQQEDSAVYLCASSWQGRKETQYFGPGTRLLVL.

This clone came up once. This CDR3 reads CAWSSGGGQPQHF. DNA for the CDR3: TGTGCCTGGAGTTCGGGGGGCGGCCAGCCCCAGCATTTT. This sequence joins TRBV30 and TRBJ1-5, with D possibly TRBD1 on 6 matching bases. The CDR3 runs to 13 residues. Germline V gene lookup returns CDR1 GTSNPN and CDR2 SVGIG (reference sequence). The ends were cut back, 2 bases at V and 7 bases at J, with 12 bases in the middle.

This clone was observed a handful of times. The chain carries TRBV6-4 and TRBJ2-3, with a tentative D call TRBD2 (6 bases). Per the germline V gene, CDR1 is MRHNA and CDR2 is SNTAGT. The V and J ends lost 2 bases and 4 bases respectively, with 10 bases between them. The length of the CDR3 is 14 residues. The CDR3 bases are TGTGCCAGCAGTGACAATAGCGGCGCAGATACGCAGTATTTT. It specifies CASSDNSGADTQYF.

The rearrangement uses TRBV6-5 and TRBJ1-1; D might be TRBD1 (5 bases). Germline V CDR1 and CDR2: MNHEY, SVGAGI. The CDR3 runs to 14 residues. Trimming stripped 5 bases from V and 7 bases from J, with 17 bases between. The CDR3 region is CASSPREGLGEAFF. The CDR3 coding sequence is TGTGCCAGCAGTCCCAGGGAGGGCCTAGGTGAAGCTTTCTTT.

In nucleotides, the CDR3 is TGTGCCAGCAGCCGCTCGTGGGGGTCGGGCGGGGAGCTGTTTTTT. Protein: CASSRSWGSGGELFF. The chain links TRBV11-3 to TRBJ2-2, with D perhaps being TRBD1 or TRBD2 (5 bases each). Germline loops: CDR1 SGHNT, CDR2 YENEEA. The CDR3 runs to 15 residues. V shed 5 bases and J shed 7 bases, with 17 bases lying between them.

The chain combines TRBV18 with TRBJ2-7, with D perhaps matching TRBD1 or TRBD2 (5 bases each). There are 14 residues in the CDR3. Germline values: CDR1 KGHSH, CDR2 LQKENI. The V end lost 2 bases, the J end lost 2 bases, and 10 bases lay between the germline ends. The CDR3 reads CASSPWDGAYEQYF. CDR3 DNA sequence: TGTGCCAGCTCACCATGGGACGGCGCCTACGAGCAGTACTTC.

The table lists this clone with a count of one. The rearrangement joins TRBV29-1 to TRBJ2-7; possibly TRBD1 or TRBD2 for D (6 bases each). With 7 bases removed from V and 1 base from J, the gap between germline ends came to 14 bases. In germline, CDR1 is SQVTM, CDR2 ANQGSEA. The CDR3 has 13 residues. As DNA, the CDR3 is TGCAGCGGAAAAGGGGGGAGTTCCTACGAGCAGTACTTC. Its translation: CSGKGGSSYEQYF.

The V call is TRBV29-1, the J call TRBJ2-1; D possibly matches TRBD1 or TRBD2 (5 bases each). V was cut by 4 bases and J by 7 bases, with 11 bases left in between. The germline V gene has CDR1 SQVTM and CDR2 ANQGSEA. This CDR3 contains 12 residues. In DNA, the CDR3 is TGCAGCGTTGTACGGGGCGAGAATGAGCAGTTCTTC. It translates to CSVVRGENEQFF.